Each of the 10 T cell receptor beta chains below was sequenced from the same sample in a study of response to subunit inactivated influenza vaccine. TCRdb processed the RT-PCR reads anew with MiXCR; each CDR3 protein has one entry. The sample carries 700,000 to 900,000 distinct CDR3 sequences, 20% to 25% recorded once. The sample in question was PBMCs from blood, obtained 4 to 6 days after vaccination. These receptors all stem from a man aged 50 or older who received an inactivated influenza vaccine.

This chain connects TRBV18 to TRBJ1-3; D perhaps matches TRBD1 (5 bases). This CDR3 contains 16 residues. Germline V lookup: CDR1 KGHSH, CDR2 LQKENI. Trimming cost V 6 bases and J 0 bases, with 15 bases left between them. This CDR3 reads CASSYDRPLSGNTIYF. The CDR3 DNA is TGTGCCAGCTCGTACGACAGACCACTCTCTGGAAACACCATATATTTT.

This clonotype came up once. The rearrangement joins TRBV28 to TRBJ2-7; the D gene is possibly TRBD1 (6 bases). Germline V gives CDR1 MDHEN, CDR2 SYDVKM. CDR3 length: 13 amino acids. Trimming shortened V by 4 bases and J by 8 bases, and 15 bases separated the two germline ends. In DNA, the CDR3 is TGTGCCAGCAGTTCTCGGGACACTGAGAAGCAGTACTTC. This encodes CASSSRDTEKQYF.

This clonotype has ten or more counts. The chain combines TRBV15 with TRBJ1-3; TRBD1 matches 8 bases. Germline CDR1 reads LNHNV; CDR2 reads YYDKDF (reference sequence). The trim removed 5 bases at V and 1 base at J, leaving 7 bases unmatched. This CDR3 comprises 16 residues. In DNA, the CDR3 is TGTGCCACCAGCTTGGGAGACAGGGGTTCTGGAAACACCATATATTTT. It yields the protein CATSLGDRGSGNTIYF.

The chain uses TRBV20-1 and TRBJ1-2, with D perhaps matching TRBD1 (6 bases). The germline V gene encodes CDR1 DFQATT and CDR2 SNEGSKA (reference sequence). V was shortened by 5 bases and J by 7 bases, with 20 bases between the two germline ends. The CDR3 runs to 14 residues. The CDR3 DNA sequence: TGCAGTGCTGGGAAGGGGGGCGCTTCCTTTGGCTACACCTTC. This translates into CSAGKGGASFGYTF.

The chain carries TRBV20-1 and TRBJ2-1; D is unresolved. Trimming shortened V by 2 bases and J by 0 bases, and 11 bases separated the two germline ends. Germline V gene sequence: CDR1 DFQATT, CDR2 SNEGSKA (reference sequence). The CDR3 is 15 amino acids. The CDR3 reads CSARTPYGSYNEQFF. For the CDR3, the DNA is TGCAGTGCTAGAACCCCCTATGGCTCCTACAATGAGCAGTTCTTC.

V is TRBV20-1 and J is TRBJ2-1, with TRBD1 identical over 8 bases. The CDR3 totals 15 residues. Germline loops: CDR1 DFQATT, CDR2 SNEGSKA (reference sequence). V lost 2 bases and J lost 2; bases outside the gene matches: 5. CDR3 sequence reads: CSARWPGQAYNEQFF. The CDR3 coding sequence is TGCAGTGCTAGATGGCCGGGACAGGCCTACAATGAGCAGTTCTTC.

The V gene is TRBV12-3 or TRBV12-4, the J gene TRBJ2-2; D may be TRBD1 (5 bases). V shed 4 bases and J shed 0 bases, with 12 bases lying between them. The length of the CDR3 is 16 residues. CDR3 protein: CASSSTGSPNTGELFF. DNA for the CDR3: TGTGCCAGCAGTTCTACAGGATCCCCGAACACCGGGGAGCTGTTTTTT.

This clonotype has a count of ten or more. CDR3 DNA: TGTGCCAGCAGCTTCGGGGCAGGGGGCGTCTATGGCTACACCTTC. This sequence encodes CASSFGAGGVYGYTF. The chain combines TRBV12-3 or TRBV12-4 with TRBJ1-2; 8 nucleotides match TRBD1. With V trimmed by 6 bases and J by 4 bases, 10 bases remained unmatched. CDR3 length: 15 residues.

Only a few counts were recorded for this clonotype. The DNA is omitted, as the CDR3 cannot be located on it reliably, and the CDR3 follows TCRdb's listing. V is TRBV27 and J is TRBJ2-7; TRBD2 is the table's D call, not checked against the DNA. Germline values: CDR1 MNHEY, CDR2 SMNVEV (reference sequence). 18 amino acids form the CDR3, both terminal residues included. The CDR3 sequence is CASSSSPWDSGRAYEQYF.

The J gene is TRBJ2-1, the V gene TRBV27; no definite D call. Trimming took off 6 bases at V and 8 bases at J, with 17 bases between the two ends. CDR3 size: 14 residues. Germline V CDR1 and CDR2: MNHEY, SMNVEV (reference sequence). CDR3 in DNA: TGTGCCAGCAGCCTAGGACGGCTCCTCGATGAGCAGTTCTTC. This sequence encodes CASSLGRLLDEQFF.